The T cell receptor beta chain described here comes from a study of cytomegalovirus exposure and HLA in healthy donors. In the study overall: Earlier findings included roughly 100 million unique TCR beta sequences obtained from 170 million or so T cells. Assignment to the Caucasian-associated ancestry cluster applied to approximately 80% of the approximately 420 genotyped donors. Study-level points and caveats: Some TCR beta chains (roughly 160 of them) were listed as cytomegalovirus-associated.

Germline V gene data show CDR1 as MDHEN and CDR2 as SYDVKM. The CDR3 covers 14 residues. Whereas donors were nominally healthy upon sampling, unrecorded immune exposures were probable. This PCR relied on a set of 60 Vbeta primers and 13 Jbeta primers. Repertoires were generated with immunoSEQ multiplex PCR, while TCRdb's copy carries only in-frame clones and drops some. The sample consists of 75,000 to 100,000 clones, roughly 80% of them appearing once. Notes on this clone: Its antigen is currently unknown.

The chain uses TRBV28 and TRBJ2-5; 10 nucleotides align to TRBD2. The tail of the sequence fits TRBJ2-7 better, so the J call may be wrong. Sequenced input: PBMCs. This receptor was identified in a man aged 35 to 55 in good health and CMV-seronegative. The CDR3: CASRPGTSAYEQYF. CDR3 bases: TGTGCCAGCAGACCCGGGACTAGCGCCTACGAGCAGTACTTC.